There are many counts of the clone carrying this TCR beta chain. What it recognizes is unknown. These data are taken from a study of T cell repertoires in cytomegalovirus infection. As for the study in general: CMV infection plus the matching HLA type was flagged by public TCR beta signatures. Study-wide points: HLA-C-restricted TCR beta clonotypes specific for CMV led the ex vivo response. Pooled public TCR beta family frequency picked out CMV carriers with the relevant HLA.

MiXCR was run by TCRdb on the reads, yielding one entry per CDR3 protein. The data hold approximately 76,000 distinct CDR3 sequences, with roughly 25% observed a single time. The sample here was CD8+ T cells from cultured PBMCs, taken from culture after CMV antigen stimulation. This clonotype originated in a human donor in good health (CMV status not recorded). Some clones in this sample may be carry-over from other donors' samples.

CDR3 sequence: CASSISPRGEQFF. DNA of the CDR3: TGTGCCAGTAGTATATCCCCCCGCGGTGAGCAGTTCTTC. The chain uses TRBV19 and TRBJ2-1; D unclear. The V end lost 2 bases, the J end lost 9 bases, and 11 bases lay between the germline ends. CDR3 length: 13 amino acids. Germline V gene data show CDR1 as LNHDA and CDR2 as SQIVND (reference sequence). Full variable domain (rest looked up from reference TRBV19 and TRBJ2-1): DGGITQSPKYLFRKEGQNVTLSCEQNLNHDAMYWYRQDPGQGLRLIYYSQIVNDFQKGDIAEGYSVSREKKESFPLTVTSAQKNPTAFYLCASSISPRGEQFFGPGTRLTVL.